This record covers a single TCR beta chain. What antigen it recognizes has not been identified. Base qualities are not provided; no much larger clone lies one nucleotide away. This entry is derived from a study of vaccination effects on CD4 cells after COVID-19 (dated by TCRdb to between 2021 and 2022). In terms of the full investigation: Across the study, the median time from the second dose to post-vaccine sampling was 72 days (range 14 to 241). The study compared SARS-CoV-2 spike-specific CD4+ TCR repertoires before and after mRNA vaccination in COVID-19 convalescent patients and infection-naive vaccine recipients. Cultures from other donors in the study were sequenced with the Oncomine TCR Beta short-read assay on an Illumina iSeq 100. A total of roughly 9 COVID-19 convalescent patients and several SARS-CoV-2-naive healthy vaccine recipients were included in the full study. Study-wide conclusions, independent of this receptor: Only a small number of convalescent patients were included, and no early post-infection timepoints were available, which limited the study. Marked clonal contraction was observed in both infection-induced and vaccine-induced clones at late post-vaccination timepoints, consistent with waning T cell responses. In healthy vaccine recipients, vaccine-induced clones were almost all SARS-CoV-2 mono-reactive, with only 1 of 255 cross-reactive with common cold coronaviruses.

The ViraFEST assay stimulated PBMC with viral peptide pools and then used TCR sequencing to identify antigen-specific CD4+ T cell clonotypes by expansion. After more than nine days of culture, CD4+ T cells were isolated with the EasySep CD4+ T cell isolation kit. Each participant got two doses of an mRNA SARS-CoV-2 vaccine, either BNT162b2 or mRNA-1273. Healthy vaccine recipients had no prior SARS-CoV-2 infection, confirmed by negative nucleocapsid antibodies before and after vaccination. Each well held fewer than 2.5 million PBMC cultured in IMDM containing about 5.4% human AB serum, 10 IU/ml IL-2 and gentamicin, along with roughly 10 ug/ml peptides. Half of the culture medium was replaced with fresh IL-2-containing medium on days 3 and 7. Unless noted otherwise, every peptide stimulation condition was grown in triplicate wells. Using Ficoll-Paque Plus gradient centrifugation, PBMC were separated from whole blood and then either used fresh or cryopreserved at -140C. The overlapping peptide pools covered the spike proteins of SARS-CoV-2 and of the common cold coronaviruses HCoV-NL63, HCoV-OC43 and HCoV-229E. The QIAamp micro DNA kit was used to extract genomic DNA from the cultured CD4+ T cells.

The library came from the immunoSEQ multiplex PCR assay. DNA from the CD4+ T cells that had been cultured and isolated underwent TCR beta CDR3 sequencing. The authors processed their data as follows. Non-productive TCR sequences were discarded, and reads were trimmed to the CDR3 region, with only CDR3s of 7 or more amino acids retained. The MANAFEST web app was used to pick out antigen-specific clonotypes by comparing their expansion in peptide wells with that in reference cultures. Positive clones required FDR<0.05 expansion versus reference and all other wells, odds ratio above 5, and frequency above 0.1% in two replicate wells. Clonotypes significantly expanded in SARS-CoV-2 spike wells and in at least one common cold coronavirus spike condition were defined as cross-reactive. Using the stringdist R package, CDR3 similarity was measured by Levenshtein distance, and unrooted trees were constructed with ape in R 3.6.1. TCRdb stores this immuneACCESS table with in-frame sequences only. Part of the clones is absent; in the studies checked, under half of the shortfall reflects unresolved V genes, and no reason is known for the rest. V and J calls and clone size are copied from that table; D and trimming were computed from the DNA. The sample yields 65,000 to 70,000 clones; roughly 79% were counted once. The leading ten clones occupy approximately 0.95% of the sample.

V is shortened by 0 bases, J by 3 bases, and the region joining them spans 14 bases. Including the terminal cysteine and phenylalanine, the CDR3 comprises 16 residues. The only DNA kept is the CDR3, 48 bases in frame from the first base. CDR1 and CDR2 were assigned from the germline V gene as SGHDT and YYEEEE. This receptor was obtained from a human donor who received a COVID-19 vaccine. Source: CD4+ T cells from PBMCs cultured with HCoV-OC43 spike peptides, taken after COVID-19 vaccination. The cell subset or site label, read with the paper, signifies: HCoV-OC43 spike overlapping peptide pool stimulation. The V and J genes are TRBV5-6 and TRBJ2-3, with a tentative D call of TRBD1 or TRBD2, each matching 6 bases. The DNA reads TGTGCCAGCAGCTTGGTGGGGGGCAGGGGAACAGATACGCAGTATTTT. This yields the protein CASSLVGGRGTDTQYF.